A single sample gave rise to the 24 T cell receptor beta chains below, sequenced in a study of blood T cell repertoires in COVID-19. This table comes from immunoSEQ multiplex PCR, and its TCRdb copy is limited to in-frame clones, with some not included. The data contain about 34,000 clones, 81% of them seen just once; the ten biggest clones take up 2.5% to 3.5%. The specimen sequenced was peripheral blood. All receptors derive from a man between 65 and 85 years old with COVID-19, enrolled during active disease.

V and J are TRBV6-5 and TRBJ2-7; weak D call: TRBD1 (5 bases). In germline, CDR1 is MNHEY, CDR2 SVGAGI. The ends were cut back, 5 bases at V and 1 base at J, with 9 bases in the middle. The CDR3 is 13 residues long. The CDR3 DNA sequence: TGTGCCAGCAGTCCGACAGTATCCTACGAGCAGTACTTC. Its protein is CASSPTVSYEQYF.

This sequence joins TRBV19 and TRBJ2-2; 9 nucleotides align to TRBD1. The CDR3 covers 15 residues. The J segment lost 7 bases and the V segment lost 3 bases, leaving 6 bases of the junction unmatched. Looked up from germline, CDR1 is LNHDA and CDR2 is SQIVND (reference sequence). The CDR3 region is CASSMLTGGSGELFF. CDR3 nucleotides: TGTGCCAGTAGTATGTTGACAGGGGGGAGCGGGGAGCTGTTTTTT.

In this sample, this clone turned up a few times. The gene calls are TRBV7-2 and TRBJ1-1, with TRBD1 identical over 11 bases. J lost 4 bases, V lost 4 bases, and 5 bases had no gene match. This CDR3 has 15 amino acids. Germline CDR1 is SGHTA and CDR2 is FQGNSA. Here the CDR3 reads CASSSQDRGRTEAFF. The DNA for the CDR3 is TGTGCCAGCAGCTCCCAGGACAGGGGGCGCACTGAAGCTTTCTTT.

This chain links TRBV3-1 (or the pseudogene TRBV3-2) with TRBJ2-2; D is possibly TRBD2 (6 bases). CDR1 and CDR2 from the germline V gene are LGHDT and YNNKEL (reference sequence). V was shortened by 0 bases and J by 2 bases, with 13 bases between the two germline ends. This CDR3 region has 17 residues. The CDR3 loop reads CASSQDLLAPNTGELFF. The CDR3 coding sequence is TGTGCCAGCAGCCAAGATCTTCTAGCGCCAAACACCGGGGAGCTGTTTTTT.

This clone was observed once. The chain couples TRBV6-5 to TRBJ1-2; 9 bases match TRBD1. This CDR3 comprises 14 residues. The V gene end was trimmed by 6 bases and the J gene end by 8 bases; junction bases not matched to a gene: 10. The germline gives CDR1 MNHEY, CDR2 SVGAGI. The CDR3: CASRRDRASQGYTF. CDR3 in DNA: TGTGCCAGCAGACGGGACAGGGCATCGCAGGGCTACACCTTC.

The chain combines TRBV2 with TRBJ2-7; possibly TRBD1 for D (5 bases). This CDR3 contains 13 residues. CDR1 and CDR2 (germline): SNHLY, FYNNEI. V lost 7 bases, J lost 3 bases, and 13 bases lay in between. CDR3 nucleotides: TGTGCCAGCAACTCATTCGGACACTACGAGCAGTACTTC. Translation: CASNSFGHYEQYF.

This chain's CDR3 is CASSYRTGGFSSYEQYF. The DNA of the CDR3 is TGTGCCAGCAGTTACAGGACAGGGGGCTTCTCCTCCTACGAGCAGTACTTC. The chain employs TRBV28 and TRBJ2-7, with 11 bases lining up with TRBD1. V shed 4 bases and J 0 bases; nucleotides not matched to a gene: 8. Germline V gives CDR1 MDHEN, CDR2 SYDVKM. This CDR3 contains 17 residues.

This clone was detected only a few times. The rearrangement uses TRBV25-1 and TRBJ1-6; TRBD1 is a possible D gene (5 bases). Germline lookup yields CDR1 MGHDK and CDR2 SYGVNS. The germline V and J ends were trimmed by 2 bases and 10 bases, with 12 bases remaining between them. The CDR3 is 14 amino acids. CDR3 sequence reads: CASSEVQGGSPLHF. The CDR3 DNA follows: TGTGCCAGCAGTGAAGTTCAGGGAGGGTCACCCCTCCACTTT. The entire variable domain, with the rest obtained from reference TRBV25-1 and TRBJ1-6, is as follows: EADIYQTPRYLVIGTGKKITLECSQTMGHDKMYWYQQDPGMELHLIHYSYGVNSTEKGDLSSESTVSRIRTEHFPLTLESARPSHTSQYLCASSEVQGGSPLHFGNGTRLTVT.

CDR3 protein: CAKGPRGGQGPDTQYF. DNA for the CDR3: TGTGCCAAAGGCCCAAGGGGGGGACAGGGGCCAGATACGCAGTATTTT. The chain couples TRBV24-1 to TRBJ2-3, with 10 positions matching TRBD1. Germline trimming cut 11 bases from V and 4 bases from J; bases unmatched to any gene: 14. CDR1 and CDR2 (germline): KGHDR, SFDVKD. The CDR3 is made up of 16 amino acids.

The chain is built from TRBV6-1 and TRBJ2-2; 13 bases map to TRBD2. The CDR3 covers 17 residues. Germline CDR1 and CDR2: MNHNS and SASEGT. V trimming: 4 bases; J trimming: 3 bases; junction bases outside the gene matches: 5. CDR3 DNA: TGTGCCAGCAGTGGGGGGACTAGCGGGACCTACACCGGGGAGCTGTTTTTT. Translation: CASSGGTSGTYTGELFF.

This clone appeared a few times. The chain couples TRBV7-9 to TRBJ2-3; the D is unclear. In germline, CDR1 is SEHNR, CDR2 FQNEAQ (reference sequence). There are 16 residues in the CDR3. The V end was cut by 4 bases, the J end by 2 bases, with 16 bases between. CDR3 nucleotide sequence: TGTGCCAGCAGCTCCCCCATTGGGCAAGACACAGATACGCAGTATTTT. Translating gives CASSSPIGQDTDTQYF.

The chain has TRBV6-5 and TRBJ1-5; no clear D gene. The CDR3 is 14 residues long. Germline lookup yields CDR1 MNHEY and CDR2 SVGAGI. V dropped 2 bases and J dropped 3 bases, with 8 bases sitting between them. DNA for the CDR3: TGTGCCAGCAGTTACAACGCAGACAATCAGCCCCAGCATTTT. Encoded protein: CASSYNADNQPQHF.

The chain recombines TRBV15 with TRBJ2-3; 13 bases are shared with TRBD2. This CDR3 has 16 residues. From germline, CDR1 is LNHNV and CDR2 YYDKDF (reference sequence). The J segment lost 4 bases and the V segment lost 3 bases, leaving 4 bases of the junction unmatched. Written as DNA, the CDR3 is TGTGCCACCAGCAGCAGGACTAGCGGGAGTTCAGATACGCAGTATTTT. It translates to CATSSRTSGSSDTQYF. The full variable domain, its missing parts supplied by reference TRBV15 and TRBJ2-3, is DAMVIQNPRYQVTQFGKPVTLSCSQTLNHNVMYWYQQKSSQAPKLLFHYYDKDFNNEADTPDNFQSRRPNTSFCFLDIRSPGLGDTAMYLCATSSRTSGSSDTQYFGPGTRLTVL.

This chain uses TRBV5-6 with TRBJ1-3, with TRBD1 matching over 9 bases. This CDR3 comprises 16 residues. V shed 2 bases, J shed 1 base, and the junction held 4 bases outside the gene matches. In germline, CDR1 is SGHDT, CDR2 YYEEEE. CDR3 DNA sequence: TGTGCCAGCAGCTTACCCGGGACAGGGTCTGGAAACACCATATATTTT. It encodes CASSLPGTGSGNTIYF.

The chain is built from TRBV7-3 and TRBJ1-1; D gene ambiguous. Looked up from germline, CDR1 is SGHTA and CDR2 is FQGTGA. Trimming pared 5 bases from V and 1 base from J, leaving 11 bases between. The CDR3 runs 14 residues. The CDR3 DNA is TGTGCCAGCAGCCCCGGCGCGGGGAACACTGAAGCTTTCTTT. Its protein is CASSPGAGNTEAFF.

In DNA, the CDR3 is TGTGCCAGCAGCTTAGGACAGGGGGCTCGGGCTTTCTTT. This codes for CASSLGQGARAFF. This chain uses TRBV7-2 with TRBJ1-1; 10 nucleotides agree with TRBD1. Germline lookup yields CDR1 SGHTA and CDR2 FQGNSA. This CDR3 has 13 residues. The V and J ends lost 1 base and 11 bases, in that order; junction bases with no gene match: 4.

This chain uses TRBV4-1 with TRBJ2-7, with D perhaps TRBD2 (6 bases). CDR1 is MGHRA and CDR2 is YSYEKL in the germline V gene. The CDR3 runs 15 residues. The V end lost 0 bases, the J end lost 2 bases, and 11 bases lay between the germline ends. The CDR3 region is CASSQDPGLTYEQYF. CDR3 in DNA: TGCGCCAGCAGCCAAGATCCGGGACTTACCTACGAGCAGTACTTC.

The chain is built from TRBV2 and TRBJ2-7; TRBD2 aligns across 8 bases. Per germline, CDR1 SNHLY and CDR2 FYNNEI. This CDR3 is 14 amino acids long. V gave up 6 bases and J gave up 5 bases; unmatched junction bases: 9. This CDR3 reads CASRLQRELNEQYF. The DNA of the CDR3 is TGTGCCAGCAGACTACAGCGGGAGTTAAACGAGCAGTACTTC.

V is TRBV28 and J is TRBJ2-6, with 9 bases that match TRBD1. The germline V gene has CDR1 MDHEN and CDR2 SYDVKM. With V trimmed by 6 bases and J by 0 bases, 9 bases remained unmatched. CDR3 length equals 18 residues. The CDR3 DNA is TGTGCCAGCAGCAGTGAGGACAGGGGATACTCTGGGGCCAACGTCCTGACTTTC. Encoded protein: CASSSEDRGYSGANVLTF. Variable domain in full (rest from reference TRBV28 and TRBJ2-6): DVKVTQSSRYLVKRTGEKVFLECVQDMDHENMFWYRQDPGLGLRLIYFSYDVKMKEKGDIPEGYSVSREKKERFSLILESASTNQTSMYLCASSSEDRGYSGANVLTFGAGSRLTVL.

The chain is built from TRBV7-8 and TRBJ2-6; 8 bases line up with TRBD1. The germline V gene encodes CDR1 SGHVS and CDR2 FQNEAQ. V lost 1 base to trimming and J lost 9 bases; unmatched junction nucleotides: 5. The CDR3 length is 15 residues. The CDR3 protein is CASSLVGTGLNVLTF. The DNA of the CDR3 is TGTGCCAGCAGCTTAGTAGGGACAGGCCTCAACGTCCTGACTTTC.

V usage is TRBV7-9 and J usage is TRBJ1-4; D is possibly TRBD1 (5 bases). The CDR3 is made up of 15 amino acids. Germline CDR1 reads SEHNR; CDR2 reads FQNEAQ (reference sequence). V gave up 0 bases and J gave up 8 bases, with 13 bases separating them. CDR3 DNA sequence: TGTGCCAGCAGCTTAGCAACCCAGGGAAGGGAAAAACTGTTTTTT. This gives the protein CASSLATQGREKLFF.

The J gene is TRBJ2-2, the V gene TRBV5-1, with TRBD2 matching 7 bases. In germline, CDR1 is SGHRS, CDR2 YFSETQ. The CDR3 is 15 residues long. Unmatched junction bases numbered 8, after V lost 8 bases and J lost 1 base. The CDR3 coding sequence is TGCGCCAGTGGGACTCTAGCGGTGAACACCGGGGAGCTGTTTTTT. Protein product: CASGTLAVNTGELFF.

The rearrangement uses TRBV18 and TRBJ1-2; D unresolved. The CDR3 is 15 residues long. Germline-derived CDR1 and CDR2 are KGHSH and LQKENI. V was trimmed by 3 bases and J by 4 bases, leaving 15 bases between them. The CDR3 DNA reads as TGTGCCAGCTCACCGTCGAATGATTTAGCCTATGGCTACACCTTC. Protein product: CASSPSNDLAYGYTF.

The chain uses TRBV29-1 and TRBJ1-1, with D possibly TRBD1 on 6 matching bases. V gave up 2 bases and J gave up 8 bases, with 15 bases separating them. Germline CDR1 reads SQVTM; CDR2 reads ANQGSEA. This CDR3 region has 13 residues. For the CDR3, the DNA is TGCAGCGTTGAAATACCCGGGACAAGAGAAGCTTTCTTT. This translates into CSVEIPGTREAFF.